A selection of T cell receptor beta chains follows, all from one sample in a study of blood T cell repertoires in COVID-19. Profiling relied on immunoSEQ multiplex PCR, and the TCRdb table lists in-frame clones only, not all of them. The data show tens of thousands of clones, 86% seen once. The sample comprised peripheral blood. The receptors originated from a woman aged 80 or older with COVID-19, enrolled during active disease. Both conserved end residues are part of each CDR3. D genes are given only for firm matches. Expanded clones are given a class, and other clones once, few, many or no size at all.

size: once; D: TRBD1; J: TRBJ1-4; V: TRBV29-1; DNA: TGCAGCGTTGGCAGGGGGCGAGCTAATGAAAAACTGTTTTTT; CDR3: CSVGRGRANEKLFF
size: NA; D: NA; J: TRBJ2-5; V: TRBV14; DNA: TGTGCCAGCAGCCACCCGGTTCTCCAAGAGACCCAGTACTTC; CDR3: CASSHPVLQETQYF
size: NA; D: NA; J: TRBJ1-5; V: TRBV5-1; DNA: TGCGCCAGCAGCTTGGCCCCGGACAGTCAGCCCCAGCATTTT; CDR3: CASSLAPDSQPQHF
size: once; D: TRBD1; J: TRBJ1-2; V: TRBV6-2/TRBV6-3; DNA: TGTGCCAGCAGTTACCCAGGACAGGGAGCTAACTATGGCTACACCTTC; CDR3: CASSYPGQGANYGYTF
size: NA; D: NA; J: TRBJ2-7; V: TRBV9; DNA: TGTGCCAGCAGCGCCGACAGGACCTCGGGGCAGTACTTC; CDR3: CASSADRTSGQYF
size: NA; D: NA; J: TRBJ2-1; V: TRBV5-1; DNA: TGCGCCAGCAGCTTGTCCCTACAGGGGGGGATCGAGCAGTTCTTC; CDR3: CASSLSLQGGIEQFF
size: NA; D: NA; J: TRBJ1-2; V: TRBV7-9; DNA: TGTGCCAGCAGGGAACAGGGTCTATCGGGGGGCTACACCTTC; CDR3: CASREQGLSGGYTF
size: NA; D: NA; J: TRBJ2-7; V: TRBV18; DNA: TGTGCCAGCTCACAAGAAAGGCGGCTCGAGCAGTACTTC; CDR3: CASSQERRLEQYF
size: NA; D: TRBD2; J: TRBJ2-7; V: TRBV7-2; DNA: TGTGCCAGCAGCTTAAAAATAAGGACTAGCGGGACCCGCTCCTACGAGCAGTACTTC; CDR3: CASSLKIRTSGTRSYEQYF
size: NA; D: TRBD1; J: TRBJ1-6; V: TRBV20-1; DNA: TGCAGTGCTAGTGGGGACAGGGCTAATTCACCCCTCCACTTT; CDR3: CSASGDRANSPLHF
size: NA; D: NA; J: TRBJ2-1; V: TRBV7-7; DNA: TGTGCTAGCAGCCCCCAGGGCGCCCTCTACAATGAGCAGTTCTTC; CDR3: CASSPQGALYNEQFF
size: NA; D: TRBD2; J: TRBJ2-7; V: TRBV14; DNA: TGTGCCAGCAGCCAAACATACAGGACTAGCGGGAGGTACGAGCAGTACTTC; CDR3: CASSQTYRTSGRYEQYF
size: NA; D: TRBD2; J: TRBJ2-5; V: TRBV5-1; DNA: TGCGCCAGCAGCTTGACCGGACTAGCGGCGGGGCTGACCCAGTACTTC; CDR3: CASSLTGLAAGLTQYF
size: once; D: NA; J: TRBJ1-4; V: TRBV19; DNA: TGTGCCAGTAGTGGTCTCCACAGTGCAACTAATGAAAAACTGTTTTTT; CDR3: CASSGLHSATNEKLFF
size: NA; D: NA; J: TRBJ2-1; V: TRBV3-1/TRBV3-2; DNA: TGTGCCAGCAGCCAAGATAGCAATGAGCAGTTCTTC; CDR3: CASSQDSNEQFF
size: NA; D: NA; J: TRBJ1-1; V: TRBV3-1/TRBV3-2; DNA: TGTGCCAGCAGCCAAGGGGAGGTACGGAGCACTGAAGCTTTCTTT; CDR3: CASSQGEVRSTEAFF
size: NA; D: NA; J: TRBJ1-4; V: TRBV3-1/TRBV3-2; DNA: TGTGCCAGCAGCCGGGGACACACTAATGAAAAACTGTTTTTT; CDR3: CASSRGHTNEKLFF
size: NA; D: NA; J: TRBJ1-2; V: TRBV5-1; DNA: TGCGCCAGCAGCTTGGATATGAACTATGGCTACACCTTC; CDR3: CASSLDMNYGYTF
size: NA; D: NA; J: TRBJ1-2; V: TRBV27; DNA: TGTGCCAGCAGTTCTCCTGGCAGGGGCAAGGATGGCTACACCTTC; CDR3: CASSSPGRGKDGYTF
size: NA; D: TRBD2; J: TRBJ2-1; V: TRBV20-1; DNA: TGCAGTGCTAGTGAGGGCGGGAGCTACAATGAGCAGTTCTTC; CDR3: CSASEGGSYNEQFF
size: NA; D: NA; J: TRBJ2-7; V: TRBV19; DNA: TGTGCCAGTAGTATAATGGGCCAGGGAGGCTATTACGAGCAGTACTTC; CDR3: CASSIMGQGGYYEQYF
size: NA; D: NA; J: TRBJ1-5; V: TRBV5-4; DNA: TGTGCCAGCAGCCCCCGGACAGCCCATAGCAATCAGCCCCAGCATTTT; CDR3: CASSPRTAHSNQPQHF
size: NA; D: NA; J: TRBJ1-1; V: TRBV20-1; DNA: TGCAGTGCTAGGAGGGATGTGGGGGCTTTCTTT; CDR3: CSARRDVGAFF
size: NA; D: NA; J: TRBJ1-6; V: TRBV5-1; DNA: TGCGCCAGCAGCCGGGAGTATAATTCACCCCTCCACTTT; CDR3: CASSREYNSPLHF
size: NA; D: TRBD1; J: TRBJ1-1; V: TRBV4-2; DNA: TGTGCCAGCAGTGACAGGACAGGGTGGAACACTGAAGCTTTCTTT; CDR3: CASSDRTGWNTEAFF
size: NA; D: NA; J: TRBJ1-1; V: TRBV5-1; DNA: TGCGCCAGCAGCAGCAAGACAGGTCCCCCAGCTTTCTTT; CDR3: CASSSKTGPPAFF
size: once; D: TRBD1; J: TRBJ1-1; V: TRBV5-4; DNA: TGTGCCAGCAGGGGGGGTGACAGGGGGAGGAACACTGAAGCTTTCTTT; CDR3: CASRGGDRGRNTEAFF
size: NA; D: NA; J: TRBJ1-3; V: TRBV5-1; DNA: TGCGCCAGCAGCTCCCGCGGCAGGGACAGAAACACCATATATTTT; CDR3: CASSSRGRDRNTIYF
size: NA; D: NA; J: TRBJ1-2; V: TRBV7-2; DNA: TGTGCCAGCAGCTTAGCCACAGGGATCCCCTATGGCTACACCTTC; CDR3: CASSLATGIPYGYTF
size: NA; D: NA; J: TRBJ1-6; V: TRBV11-2; DNA: TGTGCCAGCAGCTTACGGAGCTCGCGCTATCAATATAATTCACCCCTCCACTTT; CDR3: CASSLRSSRYQYNSPLHF
size: NA; D: NA; J: TRBJ1-6; V: TRBV5-1; DNA: TGCGCCAGCAGCTTGGAAGGGCAGGGGAGTTCACCCCTCCACTTT; CDR3: CASSLEGQGSSPLHF
size: once; D: NA; J: TRBJ1-3; V: TRBV24-1; DNA: TGTGCCACCAGTGATTCACTCGCGTCCGGAAACACCATATATTTT; CDR3: CATSDSLASGNTIYF
size: NA; D: NA; J: TRBJ2-3; V: TRBV24-1; DNA: TGTGCCACCAGTGACCCTATTACAGATACGCAGTATTTT; CDR3: CATSDPITDTQYF
size: NA; D: TRBD1; J: TRBJ2-1; V: TRBV11-3; DNA: TGTGCCAGCAGCTTGGGACAGGGTCATGAGCAGTTCTTC; CDR3: CASSLGQGHEQFF
size: NA; D: TRBD1; J: TRBJ2-2; V: TRBV7-9; DNA: TGTGCCACCCAGGGGGCACGGACCGGGGAGCTGTTTTTT; CDR3: CATQGARTGELFF
size: NA; D: NA; J: TRBJ1-6; V: TRBV28; DNA: TGTGCCAGCAGTTTATTCTCTTCGTTTTCGAGGGTTGGGGAACCGGCTGCCCTCCACTTT; CDR3: CASSLFSSFSRVGEPAALHF
size: NA; D: NA; J: TRBJ2-7; V: TRBV7-2; DNA: TGTGCCAGCAGCCCTATTGGGGGCAAAGCCTACGAGCAGTACTTC; CDR3: CASSPIGGKAYEQYF